A single sample gave rise to the 6 T cell receptor beta chains below, sequenced in a study of blood T cells in healthy people across ages. PCR was performed a second time for about 6 to 11 cycles using a sample-barcoded 5' primer and a J-beta primer mix. TCRdb fed the 5' RACE reads into MiXCR, producing one record per CDR3 protein. Among 800,000 or so distinct CDR3 sequences, approximately 65% were seen once, and the ten largest hold 25% to 35%. What was sequenced was blood. These receptors originate from a young man in good health.

The chain combines TRBV21-1 with TRBJ2-1; the table's D call of TRBD2 was not tested on the DNA. TRBV21-1 counts as a pseudogene. CDR3 size: 17 residues. The CDR3 is CASRGLAGESSYNEQFF. The DNA of the CDR3 is TGTGCCAGCAGGGGACTAGCGGGGGAAAGCTCCTACAATGAGCAGTTCTTC.

The chain is built from TRBV4-2 and TRBJ2-3; 13 bases map to TRBD2. V was clipped by 1 base and J by 4 bases; unmatched bases: 11. CDR1 LGHNA and CDR2 YNFKEQ come from the germline V gene. The CDR3 length is 19 residues. CDR3 coding DNA: TGTGCCAGCAGCCAAGGGTTAACTAGCGGGGGGGCCGTTGCAGATACGCAGTATTTT. This codes for CASSQGLTSGGAVADTQYF.

The chain's CDR3 is CASRGVREGISSYNEQFF. CDR3 DNA sequence: TGTGCCAGCAGGGGGGTAAGGGAGGGGATTTCCTCCTACAATGAGCAGTTCTTC. V is TRBV6-2 or TRBV6-3 and J is TRBJ2-1; 7 nucleotides agree with TRBD2. This CDR3 region has 18 residues. V lost 6 bases and J lost 0; bases outside the gene matches: 14. CDR1 is MNHEY, CDR2 SVGEGT, per germline.

The chain combines TRBV6-2 or TRBV6-3 with TRBJ2-3, with D uncertain. Deletions cut 2 bases from V and 5 bases from J, with 5 bases between. CDR3 length equals 12 residues. Germline V gives CDR1 MNHEY, CDR2 SVGEGT. CDR3 protein: CASSYGRDTQYF. The CDR3 nucleotides read TGTGCCAGCAGTTACGGTAGAGATACGCAGTATTTT.

V and J are TRBV6-4 and TRBJ2-1, with D possibly matching TRBD2 (5 bases). V was pared by 4 bases and J by 8 bases, with 6 bases between. The germline V gene has CDR1 MRHNA and CDR2 SNTAGT. The CDR3 runs to 11 residues. CDR3 sequence (DNA): TGTGCCAGCAGTGGAGGGTATGAGCAGTTCTTC. Its protein is CASSGGYEQFF.

The chain is built from TRBV18 and TRBJ2-6; a weak D match, TRBD1 (6 bases). Trimming took 6 bases from V and 0 from J, leaving 21 bases between them. Germline CDR1 and CDR2: KGHSH and LQKENI. There are 19 residues in the CDR3. In DNA, the CDR3 is TGTGCCAGCTCCGACTTCCTAAGACAGGCGATCTCTGGGGCCAACGTCCTGACTTTC. Its translation is CASSDFLRQAISGANVLTF.